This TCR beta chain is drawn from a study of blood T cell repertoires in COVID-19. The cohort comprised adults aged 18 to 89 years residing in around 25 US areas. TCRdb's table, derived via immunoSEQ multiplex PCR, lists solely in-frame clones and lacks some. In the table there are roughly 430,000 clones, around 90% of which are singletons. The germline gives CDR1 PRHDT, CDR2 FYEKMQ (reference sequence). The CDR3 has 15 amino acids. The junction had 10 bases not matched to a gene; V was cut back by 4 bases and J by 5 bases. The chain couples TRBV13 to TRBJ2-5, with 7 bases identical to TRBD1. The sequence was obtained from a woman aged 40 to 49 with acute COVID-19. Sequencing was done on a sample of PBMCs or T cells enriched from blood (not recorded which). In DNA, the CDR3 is TGTGCCAGCAGCTCCGTACGACAGGGCGATGAGACCCAGTACTTC. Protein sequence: CASSSVRQGDETQYF.